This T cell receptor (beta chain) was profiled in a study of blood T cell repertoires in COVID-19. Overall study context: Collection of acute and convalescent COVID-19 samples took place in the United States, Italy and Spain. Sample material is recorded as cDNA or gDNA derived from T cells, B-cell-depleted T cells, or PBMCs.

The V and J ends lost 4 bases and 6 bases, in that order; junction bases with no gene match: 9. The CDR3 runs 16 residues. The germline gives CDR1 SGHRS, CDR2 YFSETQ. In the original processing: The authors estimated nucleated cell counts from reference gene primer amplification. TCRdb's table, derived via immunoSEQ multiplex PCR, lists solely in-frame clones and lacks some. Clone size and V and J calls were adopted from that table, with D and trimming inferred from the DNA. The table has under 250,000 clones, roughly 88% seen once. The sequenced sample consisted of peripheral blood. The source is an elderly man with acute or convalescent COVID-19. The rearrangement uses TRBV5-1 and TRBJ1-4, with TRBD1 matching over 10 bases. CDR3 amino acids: CASSPVPGTGDEKLFF. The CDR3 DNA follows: TGCGCCAGCAGCCCGGTTCCCGGGACAGGGGATGAAAAACTGTTTTTT.